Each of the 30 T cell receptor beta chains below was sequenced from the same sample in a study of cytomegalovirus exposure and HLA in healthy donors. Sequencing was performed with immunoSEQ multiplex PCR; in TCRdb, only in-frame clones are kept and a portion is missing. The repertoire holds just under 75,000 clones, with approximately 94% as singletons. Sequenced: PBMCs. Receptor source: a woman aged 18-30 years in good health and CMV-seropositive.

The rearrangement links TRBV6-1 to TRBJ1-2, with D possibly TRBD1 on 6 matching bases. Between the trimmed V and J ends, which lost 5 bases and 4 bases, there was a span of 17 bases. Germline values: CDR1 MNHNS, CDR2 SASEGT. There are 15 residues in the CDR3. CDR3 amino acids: CASSLQRGGAYGYTF. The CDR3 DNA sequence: TGTGCCAGCAGTCTCCAAAGGGGGGGTGCCTATGGCTACACCTTC.

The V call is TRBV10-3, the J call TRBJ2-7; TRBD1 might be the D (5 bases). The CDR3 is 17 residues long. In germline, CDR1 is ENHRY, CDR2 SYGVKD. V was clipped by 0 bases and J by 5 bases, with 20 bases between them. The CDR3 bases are TGTGCCATCAGTGAGTCGGTCTTGGACACAACGCGGCACGAGCAGTACTTC. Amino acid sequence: CAISESVLDTTRHEQYF.

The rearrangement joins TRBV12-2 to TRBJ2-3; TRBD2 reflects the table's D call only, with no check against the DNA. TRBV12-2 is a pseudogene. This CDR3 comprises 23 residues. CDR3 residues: CASRSPGRPGMDRTTSGRDTQYF. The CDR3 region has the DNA TGTGCAAGTCGCTCCCCAGGGCGGCCGGGGATGGACCGGACTACCAGCGGGCGTGATACGCAGTATTTT.

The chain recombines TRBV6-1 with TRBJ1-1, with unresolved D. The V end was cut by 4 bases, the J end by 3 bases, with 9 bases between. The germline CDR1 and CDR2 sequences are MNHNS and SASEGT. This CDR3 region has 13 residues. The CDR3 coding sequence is TGTGCCAGCAGTGGCCGACGGGACACTGAAGCTTTCTTT. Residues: CASSGRRDTEAFF.

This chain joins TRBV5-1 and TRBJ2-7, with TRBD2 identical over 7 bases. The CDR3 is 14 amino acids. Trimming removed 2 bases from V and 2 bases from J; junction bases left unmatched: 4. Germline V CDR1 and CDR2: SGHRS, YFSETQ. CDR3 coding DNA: TGCGCCAGCAGCTTCGGGGGAGGGCCCTACGAGCAGTACTTC. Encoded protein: CASSFGGGPYEQYF.

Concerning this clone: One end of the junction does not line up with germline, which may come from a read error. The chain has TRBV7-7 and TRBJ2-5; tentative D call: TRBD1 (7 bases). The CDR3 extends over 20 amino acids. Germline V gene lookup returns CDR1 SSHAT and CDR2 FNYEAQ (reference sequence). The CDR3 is CASSFPAGTYGQEGDETQYF. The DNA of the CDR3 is TGTGCTAGCAGCTTCCCGGCGGGAACCTACGGACAGGAGGGGGACGAGACCCAGTACTTC.

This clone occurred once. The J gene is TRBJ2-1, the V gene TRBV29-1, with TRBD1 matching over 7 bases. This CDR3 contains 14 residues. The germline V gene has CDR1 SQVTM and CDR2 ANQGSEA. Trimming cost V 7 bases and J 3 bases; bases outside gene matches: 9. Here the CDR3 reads CSAEGQESYNEQFF. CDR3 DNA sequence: TGCAGCGCCGAAGGACAGGAAAGCTACAATGAGCAGTTCTTC.

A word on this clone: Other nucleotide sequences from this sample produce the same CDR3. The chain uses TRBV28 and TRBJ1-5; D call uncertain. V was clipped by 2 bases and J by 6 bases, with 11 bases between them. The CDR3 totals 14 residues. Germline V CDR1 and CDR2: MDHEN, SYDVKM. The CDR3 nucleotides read TGTGCCAGCAGTTTAACGGGTGGCGGTCAGCCCCAGCATTTT. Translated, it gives CASSLTGGGQPQHF.

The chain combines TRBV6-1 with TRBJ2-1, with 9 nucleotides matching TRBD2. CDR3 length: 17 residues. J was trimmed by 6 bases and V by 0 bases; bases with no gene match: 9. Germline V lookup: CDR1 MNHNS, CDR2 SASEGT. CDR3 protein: CASSEASGLAGVNEQFF. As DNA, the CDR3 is TGTGCCAGCAGTGAAGCCTCCGGTTTAGCGGGAGTCAATGAGCAGTTCTTC.

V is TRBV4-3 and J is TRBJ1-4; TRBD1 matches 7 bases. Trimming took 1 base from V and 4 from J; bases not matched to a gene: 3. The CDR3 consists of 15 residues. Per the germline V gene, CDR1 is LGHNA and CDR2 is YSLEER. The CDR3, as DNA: TGCGCCAGCAGCCAAGGGACAGGCCGTAATGAAAAACTGTTTTTT. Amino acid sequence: CASSQGTGRNEKLFF.

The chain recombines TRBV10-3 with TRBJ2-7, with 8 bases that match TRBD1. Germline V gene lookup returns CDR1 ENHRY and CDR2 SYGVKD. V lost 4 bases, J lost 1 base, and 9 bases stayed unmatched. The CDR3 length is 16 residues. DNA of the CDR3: TGTGCCATCAGTGGCCGAGGGACAGGCAGTTCCTACGAGCAGTACTTC. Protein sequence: CAISGRGTGSSYEQYF.

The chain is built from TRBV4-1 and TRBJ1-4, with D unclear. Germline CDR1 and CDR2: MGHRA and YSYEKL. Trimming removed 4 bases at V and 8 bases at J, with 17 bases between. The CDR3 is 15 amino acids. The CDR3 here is CASSRAGVGEEKLFF. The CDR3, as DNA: TGCGCCAGCAGCCGTGCCGGAGTGGGAGAAGAAAAACTGTTTTTT.

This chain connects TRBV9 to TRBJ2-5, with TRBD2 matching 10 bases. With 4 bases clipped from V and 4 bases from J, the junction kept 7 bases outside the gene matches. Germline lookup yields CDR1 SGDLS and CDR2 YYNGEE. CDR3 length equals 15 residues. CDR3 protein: CASSTGLAVRETQYF. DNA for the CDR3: TGTGCCAGCAGCACAGGACTAGCGGTGCGAGAGACCCAGTACTTC.

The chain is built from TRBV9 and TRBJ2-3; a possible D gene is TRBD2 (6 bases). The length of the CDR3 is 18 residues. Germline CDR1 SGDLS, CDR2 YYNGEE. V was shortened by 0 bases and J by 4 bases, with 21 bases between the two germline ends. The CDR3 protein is CASSVGGGGEYYADTQYF. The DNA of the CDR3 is TGTGCCAGCAGCGTAGGGGGCGGAGGGGAGTATTATGCAGATACGCAGTATTTT.

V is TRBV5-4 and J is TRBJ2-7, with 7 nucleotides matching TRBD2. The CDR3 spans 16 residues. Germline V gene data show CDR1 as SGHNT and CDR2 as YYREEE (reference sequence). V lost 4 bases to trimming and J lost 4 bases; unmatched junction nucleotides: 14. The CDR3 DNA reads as TGTGCCAGCAGCCCCTCGTGGGGGGGAGACAAATACGAGCAGTACTTC. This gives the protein CASSPSWGGDKYEQYF.

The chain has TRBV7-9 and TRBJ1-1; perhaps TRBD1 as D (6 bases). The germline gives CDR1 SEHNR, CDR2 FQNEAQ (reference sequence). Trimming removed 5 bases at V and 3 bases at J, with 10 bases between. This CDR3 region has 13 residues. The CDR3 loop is CASSTDRHTEAFF. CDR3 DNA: TGTGCCAGCAGCACGGACAGACACACTGAAGCTTTCTTT.

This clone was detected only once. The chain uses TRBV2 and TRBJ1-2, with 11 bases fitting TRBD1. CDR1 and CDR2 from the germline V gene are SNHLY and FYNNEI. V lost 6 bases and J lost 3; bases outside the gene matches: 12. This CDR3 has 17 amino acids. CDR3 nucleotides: TGTGCCAGCAGCTACCCGGACAGGGGGCTTATGGACTATGGCTACACCTTC. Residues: CASSYPDRGLMDYGYTF.

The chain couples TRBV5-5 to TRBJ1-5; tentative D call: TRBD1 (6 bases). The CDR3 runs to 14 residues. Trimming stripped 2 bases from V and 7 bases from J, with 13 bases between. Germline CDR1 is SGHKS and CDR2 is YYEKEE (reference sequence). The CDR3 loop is CASSLRDNSQPQHF. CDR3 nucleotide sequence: TGTGCCAGCAGCTTAAGGGACAATTCACAGCCCCAGCATTTT. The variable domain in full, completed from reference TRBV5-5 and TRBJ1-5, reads DAGVTQSPTHLIKTRGQQVTLRCSPISGHKSVSWYQQVLGQGPQFIFQYYEKEERGRGNFPDRFSARQFPNYSSELNVNALLLGDSALYLCASSLRDNSQPQHFGDGTRLSIL.

CDR3 region: CASSPTTSGSSYNEQFF. CDR3 nucleotides: TGCGCCAGCAGCCCGACGACTAGCGGGAGTTCCTACAATGAGCAGTTCTTC. The V and J genes are TRBV4-1 and TRBJ2-1, with 12 nucleotides matching TRBD2. There are 17 residues in the CDR3. Germline V gene data show CDR1 as MGHRA and CDR2 as YSYEKL. V shed 4 bases, J shed 1 base, and the junction held 5 bases outside the gene matches.

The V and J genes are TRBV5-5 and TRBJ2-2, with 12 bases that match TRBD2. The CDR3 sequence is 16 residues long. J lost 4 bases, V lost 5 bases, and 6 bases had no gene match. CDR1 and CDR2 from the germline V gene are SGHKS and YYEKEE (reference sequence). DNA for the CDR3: TGTGCCAGCAGTTTTCTAGCGGGAGGGGGCACCGGGGAGCTGTTTTTT. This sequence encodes CASSFLAGGGTGELFF. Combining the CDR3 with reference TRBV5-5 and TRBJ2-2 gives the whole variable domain DAGVTQSPTHLIKTRGQQVTLRCSPISGHKSVSWYQQVLGQGPQFIFQYYEKEERGRGNFPDRFSARQFPNYSSELNVNALLLGDSALYLCASSFLAGGGTGELFFGEGSRLTVL.

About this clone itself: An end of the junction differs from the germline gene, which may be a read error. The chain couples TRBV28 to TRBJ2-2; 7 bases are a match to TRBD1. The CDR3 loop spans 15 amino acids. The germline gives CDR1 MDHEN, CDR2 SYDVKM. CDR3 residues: CASSLPGQRHRGAVF. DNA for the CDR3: TGTGCCAGCAGCCTACCGGGACAGAGACACCGGGGAGCTGTTTTT.

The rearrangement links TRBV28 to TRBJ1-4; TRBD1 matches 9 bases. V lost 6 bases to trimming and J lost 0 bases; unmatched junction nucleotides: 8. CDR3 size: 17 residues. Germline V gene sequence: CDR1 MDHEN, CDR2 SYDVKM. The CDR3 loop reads CASSEPGQGATNEKLFF. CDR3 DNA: TGTGCCAGCAGCGAACCGGGACAGGGAGCAACTAATGAAAAACTGTTTTTT.

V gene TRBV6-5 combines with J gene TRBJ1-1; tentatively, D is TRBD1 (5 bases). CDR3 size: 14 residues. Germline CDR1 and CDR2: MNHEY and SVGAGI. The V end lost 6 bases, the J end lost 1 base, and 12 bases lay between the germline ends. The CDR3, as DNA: TGTGCCAGCAGGGTAGGGGCAGGGAACACTGAAGCTTTCTTT. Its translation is CASRVGAGNTEAFF.

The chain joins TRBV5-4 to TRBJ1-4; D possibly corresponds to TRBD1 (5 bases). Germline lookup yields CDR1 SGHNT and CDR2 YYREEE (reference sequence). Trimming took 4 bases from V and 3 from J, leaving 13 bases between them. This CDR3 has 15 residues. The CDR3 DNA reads TGTGCCAGCAGCACTCAGGGTGCTGCTAATGAAAAACTGTTTTTT. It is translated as CASSTQGAANEKLFF. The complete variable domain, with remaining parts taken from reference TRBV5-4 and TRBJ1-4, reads ETGVTQSPTHLIKTRGQQVTLRCSSQSGHNTVSWYQQALGQGPQFIFQYYREEENGRGNFPPRFSGLQFPNYSSELNVNALELDDSALYLCASSTQGAANEKLFFGSGTQLSVL.

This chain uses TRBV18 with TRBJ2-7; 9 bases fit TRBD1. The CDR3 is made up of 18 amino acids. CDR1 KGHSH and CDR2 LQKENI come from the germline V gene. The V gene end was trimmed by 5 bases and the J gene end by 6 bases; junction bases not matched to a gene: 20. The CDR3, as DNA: TGTGCCAGCTCATCCCGAAAGTATCCGGGACAGGGAACCGCCGAGCAGTACTTC. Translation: CASSSRKYPGQGTAEQYF.

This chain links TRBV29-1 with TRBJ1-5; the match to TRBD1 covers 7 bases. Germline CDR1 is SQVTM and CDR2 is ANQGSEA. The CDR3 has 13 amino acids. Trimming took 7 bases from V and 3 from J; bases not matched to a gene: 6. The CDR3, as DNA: TGCAGCGGGCAGACAGGGCTCAATCAGCCCCAGCATTTT. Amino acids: CSGQTGLNQPQHF.

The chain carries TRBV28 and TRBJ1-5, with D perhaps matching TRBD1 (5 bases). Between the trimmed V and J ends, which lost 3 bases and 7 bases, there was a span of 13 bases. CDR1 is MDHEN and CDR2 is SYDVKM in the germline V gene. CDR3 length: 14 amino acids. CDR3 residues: CASSLEGPLQPQHF. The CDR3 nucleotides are TGTGCCAGCAGTTTGGAGGGGCCGTTGCAGCCCCAGCATTTT.

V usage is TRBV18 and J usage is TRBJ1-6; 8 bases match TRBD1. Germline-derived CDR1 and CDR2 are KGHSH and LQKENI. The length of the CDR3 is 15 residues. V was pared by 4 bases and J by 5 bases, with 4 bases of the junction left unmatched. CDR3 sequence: CASSQVTGDNSPLHF. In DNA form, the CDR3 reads TGTGCCAGCTCACAGGTGACAGGGGATAATTCACCCCTCCACTTT.

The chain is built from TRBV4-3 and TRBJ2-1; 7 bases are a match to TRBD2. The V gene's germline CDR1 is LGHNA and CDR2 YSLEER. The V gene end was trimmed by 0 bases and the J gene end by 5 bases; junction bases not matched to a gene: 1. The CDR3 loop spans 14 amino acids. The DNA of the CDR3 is TGCGCCAGCAGCCAAGATCGGGGGGACAATGAGCAGTTCTTC. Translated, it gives CASSQDRGDNEQFF.

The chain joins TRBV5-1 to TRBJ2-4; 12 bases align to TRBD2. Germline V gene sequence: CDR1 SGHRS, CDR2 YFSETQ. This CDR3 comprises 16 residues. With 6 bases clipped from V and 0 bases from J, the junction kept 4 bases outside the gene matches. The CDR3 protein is CASTWTSGVAKNIQYF. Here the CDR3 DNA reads TGCGCCAGCACCTGGACTAGCGGGGTAGCCAAAAACATTCAGTACTTC.